This T cell receptor (beta chain) was sequenced in a study of beta chain features in type 1 diabetes. TCRB transcripts that were expressed got sequenced, as all of the isolated RNA had been reverse transcribed. Assay used: immunoSEQ multiplex PCR; TCRdb lists only in-frame clones, some missing. The table has roughly 400,000 clones, about 15% seen once. This CDR3 has 14 amino acids. The germline V gene has CDR1 LNHDA and CDR2 SQIVND (reference sequence). J was trimmed by 5 bases and V by 8 bases; bases with no gene match: 9. J is TRBJ2-5 and V is TRBV19, with 9 bases that match TRBD1. Material for sequencing was naive CD4+ T cells from blood. The clonotype was recovered from a young woman in good health. The CDR3 loop is CASGDRGSGETQYF. Here the CDR3 DNA reads TGTGCCAGTGGTGACAGGGGGTCCGGGGAGACCCAGTACTTC. The whole variable domain, remainder taken from reference TRBV19 and TRBJ2-5, is DGGITQSPKYLFRKEGQNVTLSCEQNLNHDAMYWYRQDPGQGLRLIYYSQIVNDFQKGDIAEGYSVSREKKESFPLTVTSAQKNPTAFYLCASGDRGSGETQYFGPGTRLLVL.